The source of this T cell receptor (beta chain) is a study of regulatory T cells in long-lasting Graves disease. In the study overall: In persistent Graves' disease, antithyroid drugs had been taken for over 5 years and TSH receptor antibodies stayed positive. General study points: Limited sample numbers may have lowered accuracy.

Construction of TCR beta libraries relied on iRepertoire HTBI primers and on Arm-PCR targeting CDR3 regions. TCRdb analysed the multiplex PCR reads with MiXCR anew, one entry per CDR3 protein. The data show 300,000 to 400,000 distinct CDR3 sequences, roughly 21% seen once. The CDR3 has 14 residues. The V end lost 4 bases, the J end lost 1 base, and 11 bases lay between the germline ends. Per the germline V gene, CDR1 is SGHRS and CDR2 is YFSETQ. Time point meaning: persistent/refractory GD, antithyroid drugs over 5 years with positive TRAb. Extracted PBMC RNA gave rise to the TCR library. One endocrinology department in Xi'an, China, was where patients came from. As to this clonotype: What it binds is unknown.

The clonotype originates from a female donor with Graves disease. Sequencing used peripheral blood mononuclear cells (PBMCs), obtained when the disease was refractory, from a patient treated with antithyroid drugs. The chain uses TRBV5-1 and TRBJ1-1; unclear D gene. The CDR3 DNA follows: TGCGCCAGCAGCCCTAGTGGCGGGAACACTGAAGCTTTCTTT. Translated, it gives CASSPSGGNTEAFF.